These 24 T cell receptor beta chains share one sample of origin, sequenced in a study of response to subunit inactivated influenza vaccine. TCRdb re-called the RT-PCR reads with MiXCR, one entry per CDR3 protein. The sample yields roughly 620,000 distinct CDR3 sequences, around 11% seen once. This sample was also put to use in a study of T cells expressing NK-cell markers. That source reports: TCR beta libraries carry UMIs added by 5'RACE template switching.

The starting material was PBMCs from blood, obtained on the day of vaccination. All receptors come from a man in his fifties who received an inactivated influenza vaccine.

Many counts were recorded for this clonotype. V is TRBV7-2 and J is TRBJ2-3, with D tentatively TRBD2 (5 bases). Germline V gives CDR1 SGHTA, CDR2 FQGNSA. The CDR3 loop spans 14 amino acids. V dropped 5 bases and J dropped 2 bases, with 11 bases sitting between them. CDR3 amino acids: CASSPGRSTDTQYF. The CDR3 nucleotides read TGTGCCAGCAGCCCGGGGAGATCCACAGATACGCAGTATTTT.

The sample holds many counts of this clonotype. The CDR3 DNA sequence: TGCGCCAGCAGCTTGGCGGCCTCCTACGAGCAGTACTTC. Its translation is CASSLAASYEQYF. This chain uses TRBV5-1 with TRBJ2-7; D unclear. The CDR3 runs to 13 residues. The germline CDR1 and CDR2 sequences are SGHRS and YFSETQ. Trimming took off 0 bases at V and 0 bases at J, with 4 bases between the two ends.

Here the CDR3 reads CASSHNSPGYEQYF. The CDR3 coding sequence is TGTGCCAGCAGCCACAACTCGCCGGGGTACGAGCAGTACTTC. V usage is TRBV4-2 and J usage is TRBJ2-7, with a weak D call TRBD2 (5 bases). V dropped 3 bases and J dropped 4 bases, with 13 bases sitting between them. The CDR3 sequence is 14 residues long. The germline gives CDR1 LGHNA, CDR2 YNFKEQ.

V gene TRBV6-2 or TRBV6-3 combines with J gene TRBJ2-7; D unresolved. The V and J ends lost 2 bases and 7 bases respectively, with 15 bases between them. The germline V gene has CDR1 MNHEY and CDR2 SVGEGT. The CDR3 totals 14 residues. This chain's CDR3 is CASSYEGGEQEQYF. The CDR3 DNA follows: TGTGCCAGCAGTTACGAAGGTGGTGAGCAGGAGCAGTACTTC.

This clonotype was seen a few times. The CDR3 is CASSLGQGNNSPLHF. DNA for the CDR3: TGTGCCAGCAGCTTGGGACAGGGAAACAATTCACCCCTCCACTTT. The J gene is TRBJ1-6, the V gene TRBV12-3 or TRBV12-4, with 9 bases matching TRBD1. The CDR3 totals 15 residues. The junction had 7 bases not matched to a gene; V was cut back by 6 bases and J by 7 bases.

The chain has TRBV20-1 and TRBJ2-7; TRBD1 matches at 7 bases. The trim removed 0 bases at V and 7 bases at J, leaving 9 bases unmatched. The CDR3 runs to 14 residues. CDR1 is DFQATT and CDR2 is SNEGSKA in the germline V gene (reference sequence). CDR3 sequence reads: CSARETGTVPEQYF. The CDR3 nucleotides read TGCAGTGCTAGAGAAACCGGGACAGTCCCAGAGCAGTACTTC.

This clonotype was observed many times. The rearrangement links TRBV4-2 to TRBJ2-3, with 8 bases matching TRBD2. Germline values: CDR1 LGHNA, CDR2 YNFKEQ. V dropped 0 bases and J dropped 9; count of bases not matched to a gene: 14. The CDR3 is made up of 17 amino acids. CDR3 sequence (DNA): TGTGCCAGCAGCCAAGATTGGGCTAGCGGGTTCGGTTTAACGCAGTATTTT. Translation: CASSQDWASGFGLTQYF.

The gene calls are TRBV3-1 and TRBJ2-3; D is unresolved. The CDR3 runs 13 residues. Trimming took off 0 bases at V and 7 bases at J, with 8 bases between the two ends. Germline V gene lookup returns CDR1 LGHDT and CDR2 YNNKEL (reference sequence). CDR3 DNA: TGTGCCAGCAGCCAAGATCTAGGGTATACGCAGTATTTT. Its protein product is CASSQDLGYTQYF.

V and J are TRBV12-3 or TRBV12-4 and TRBJ1-5; no reliable D call. Trimming stripped 4 bases from V and 7 bases from J, with 17 bases between. The CDR3 sequence is 15 residues long. This CDR3 is CASSWAGSSGQPQHF. The CDR3 DNA reads as TGTGCCAGCAGTTGGGCGGGGTCTTCGGGGCAGCCCCAGCATTTT.

The chain is built from TRBV11-1 and TRBJ2-1; no clear D. This CDR3 has 11 amino acids. Germline CDR1 reads SGHAT; CDR2 reads FQDESV (reference sequence). The V and J ends lost 1 base and 8 bases respectively, with 3 bases between them. CDR3 loop: CASSLEYEQFF. Here the CDR3 DNA reads TGTGCCAGCAGCTTAGAATATGAGCAGTTCTTC.

This clonotype was counted ten times or more. V usage is TRBV29-1 and J usage is TRBJ2-3; 15 bases are shared with TRBD2. The trim removed 4 bases at V and 3 bases at J, leaving 14 bases unmatched. This CDR3 has 19 amino acids. Germline V CDR1 and CDR2: SQVTM, ANQGSEA. The CDR3 sequence is CSVARLGLAGGSGTDTQYF. The CDR3 region has the DNA TGCAGCGTTGCTCGTCTTGGACTAGCGGGAGGGTCGGGGACAGATACGCAGTATTTT.

This sequence joins TRBV5-1 and TRBJ2-3; the D gene is possibly TRBD1 (5 bases). Germline lookup yields CDR1 SGHRS and CDR2 YFSETQ. The CDR3 is 14 amino acids. Between the trimmed V and J ends, which lost 0 bases and 4 bases, there was a span of 9 bases. CDR3 in amino acids: CASSLAKGADTQYF. The CDR3 DNA reads as TGCGCCAGCAGCTTGGCCAAAGGGGCAGATACGCAGTATTTT.

This clonotype was picked up a small number of times. The chain couples TRBV24-1 to TRBJ1-2; TRBD1 matches 11 bases. CDR3 length: 16 residues. Germline V lookup: CDR1 KGHDR, CDR2 SFDVKD. With 4 bases clipped from V and 4 bases from J, the junction kept 7 bases outside the gene matches. The CDR3: CATSDRRTGGTYGYTF. The CDR3 bases are TGTGCCACCAGTGACCGGAGGACAGGGGGCACCTATGGCTACACCTTC.

This clonotype was seen repeatedly, ten times or more. This chain uses TRBV12-3 or TRBV12-4 with TRBJ2-7, with 7 bases fitting TRBD2. The V gene end was trimmed by 6 bases and the J gene end by 3 bases; junction bases not matched to a gene: 14. CDR3 length: 16 amino acids. This CDR3 is CASSPLAVGGFYEQYF. In DNA, the CDR3 is TGTGCCAGCAGCCCCTTAGCTGTGGGAGGGTTCTACGAGCAGTACTTC.

This clonotype showed up just a few times. V gene TRBV20-1 combines with J gene TRBJ2-7, with TRBD2 as a possible D gene (6 bases). The length of the CDR3 is 14 residues. Germline CDR1 and CDR2: DFQATT and SNEGSKA (reference sequence). Between the trimmed V and J ends, which lost 0 bases and 5 bases, there was a span of 14 bases. CDR3 coding DNA: TGCAGTGCTAGAGATCTAGGCAGGGAGGACGAGCAGTACTTC. Translating it yields CSARDLGREDEQYF.

The rearrangement links TRBV10-3 to TRBJ2-1, with 9 bases that match TRBD1. This CDR3 spans 14 amino acids. V shed 3 bases, J shed 7 bases, and the junction held 4 bases outside the gene matches. The germline V gene has CDR1 ENHRY and CDR2 SYGVKD. The DNA of the CDR3 is TGTGCCATCAGTGAACAGGGGGCGAGAAATGAGCAGTTCTTC. This translates into CAISEQGARNEQFF.

V gene TRBV12-3 or TRBV12-4 combines with J gene TRBJ1-1, with D unclear. Trimming shortened V by 5 bases and J by 3 bases, and 7 bases separated the two germline ends. The CDR3 has 12 residues. This CDR3 is CASSMDYTEAFF. For the CDR3, the DNA is TGTGCCAGCAGTATGGATTACACTGAAGCTTTCTTT.

In this sample, this clonotype turned up many times. J is TRBJ1-1 and V is TRBV27, with D tentatively TRBD1 (5 bases). The ends were cut back, 3 bases at V and 3 bases at J, with 8 bases in the middle. The CDR3 extends over 13 amino acids. Germline V lookup: CDR1 MNHEY, CDR2 SMNVEV (reference sequence). This CDR3 is CASSFGGDTEAFF. CDR3 sequence (DNA): TGTGCCAGCAGTTTCGGGGGGGACACTGAAGCTTTCTTT.

In its sample, this clonotype was seen a few times. This chain joins TRBV6-5 and TRBJ2-7; TRBD2 matches at 8 bases. CDR1 MNHEY and CDR2 SVGAGI come from the germline V gene. The CDR3 totals 14 residues. Trimming took 2 bases from V and 4 from J; bases not matched to a gene: 4. The DNA of the CDR3 is TGTGCCAGCAGTTACATCGGGGGGGATTACGAGCAGTACTTC. Its translation is CASSYIGGDYEQYF.

Of note for this clonotype: One junction end disagrees with the germline gene, perhaps due to a read error. This chain joins TRBV5-1 and TRBJ2-5; perhaps TRBD1 as D (5 bases). The CDR3 is 16 amino acids. Per germline, CDR1 SGHRS and CDR2 YFSETQ. CDR3 in amino acids: CASSRSPLGQQATQYF. The CDR3, as DNA: TGCGCCAGCAGCCGCAGTCCTCTGGGGCAGCAAGCGACCCAGTACTTC.

The V and J genes are TRBV5-1 and TRBJ2-1; D remains ambiguous. Looked up from germline, CDR1 is SGHRS and CDR2 is YFSETQ. Trimming cost V 4 bases and J 6 bases, with 14 bases left between them. The length of the CDR3 is 14 residues. CDR3 in amino acids: CASSTRVIPNEQFF. The CDR3 coding sequence is TGCGCCAGCAGCACACGAGTTATCCCCAATGAGCAGTTCTTC.

This clonotype was picked up one time. This CDR3 is CASGSTGIYGYTF. In nucleotides, the CDR3 is TGTGCTAGTGGTTCCACAGGGATTTATGGCTACACCTTC. The chain joins TRBV12-5 to TRBJ1-2, with D possibly TRBD1 on 6 matching bases. V lost 4 bases to trimming and J lost 5 bases, with 11 bases between them. Germline CDR1 and CDR2: LGHNT and FRNRAP. The CDR3 runs to 13 residues.

The chain links TRBV9 to TRBJ2-1; 7 nucleotides line up with TRBD2. Germline trimming cut 0 bases from V and 2 bases from J; bases unmatched to any gene: 5. This CDR3 contains 16 residues. Germline V gene lookup returns CDR1 SGDLS and CDR2 YYNGEE. This CDR3 reads CASSVATSATYNEQFF. CDR3 nucleotides: TGTGCCAGCAGCGTAGCTACTAGCGCTACCTACAATGAGCAGTTCTTC.

The chain links TRBV9 to TRBJ2-3; 8 bases map to TRBD2. V lost 2 bases, J lost 6 bases, and 8 bases stayed unmatched. This CDR3 is 15 amino acids long. Germline values: CDR1 SGDLS, CDR2 YYNGEE. The CDR3 reads CASSVWTSPADTQYF. As DNA, the CDR3 is TGTGCCAGCAGCGTGTGGACTAGCCCGGCGGATACGCAGTATTTT.